Below, 9 T cell receptor beta chains from the same sample are listed, as sequenced in a study of T cell responses to AZD1222 COVID-19 vaccine. TCRdb's table, derived via immunoSEQ multiplex PCR, lists solely in-frame clones and lacks some. The sample has 200,000 or so clones; about 87% are singletons. Sequences were derived from peripheral blood, sampled on day 0 of MenACWY control vaccination. These receptors were collected from an adult in good health.

The J gene is TRBJ2-2, the V gene TRBV6-5; a weak D match, TRBD2 (5 bases). Trimming took off 2 bases at V and 2 bases at J, with 12 bases between the two ends. The CDR3 consists of 16 residues. Germline V lookup: CDR1 MNHEY, CDR2 SVGAGI. CDR3: CASSYAWTPNTGELFF. The CDR3 DNA sequence: TGTGCCAGCAGTTACGCCTGGACTCCAAACACCGGGGAGCTGTTTTTT.

The chain joins TRBV7-9 to TRBJ1-3; no definite D call. Germline V gene data show CDR1 as SEHNR and CDR2 as FQNEAQ (reference sequence). CDR3 length: 13 amino acids. V lost 4 bases to trimming and J lost 1 base, with 5 bases between them. The CDR3: CASSSVSGNTIYF. CDR3 bases: TGTGCCAGCAGCTCCGTATCTGGAAACACCATATATTTT.

V and J are TRBV7-9 and TRBJ2-1, with 12 bases that match TRBD1. Germline lookup yields CDR1 SEHNR and CDR2 FQNEAQ (reference sequence). The CDR3 sequence is 17 residues long. The ends lost 2 bases at V and 8 bases at J; junction bases unmatched: 10. In DNA, the CDR3 is TGTGCCAGCAGCTTAACCCTCGGGGACAGGGGGCCCGATGAGCAGTTCTTC. This codes for CASSLTLGDRGPDEQFF.

In its sample, this clone was seen once. This chain joins TRBV5-1 and TRBJ2-3; D might be TRBD2 (5 bases). Trimming left V 0 bases short and J 1 base short, with 9 bases between. Germline V gene lookup returns CDR1 SGHRS and CDR2 YFSETQ. The CDR3 length is 15 residues. The CDR3 coding sequence is TGCGCCAGCAGCTTGGAGGGAGTAGGCACAGATACGCAGTATTTT. Protein product: CASSLEGVGTDTQYF.

The chain employs TRBV27 and TRBJ1-5; a weak D match, TRBD1 (5 bases). The CDR3 has 14 residues. Germline lookup yields CDR1 MNHEY and CDR2 SMNVEV (reference sequence). V lost 5 bases and J lost 8, with 16 bases in between. The CDR3 sequence: CASSPHQGIKPQHF. In DNA form, the CDR3 reads TGTGCCAGCAGTCCCCACCAGGGAATTAAGCCCCAGCATTTT.

V is TRBV7-6 and J is TRBJ1-1; tentatively, D is TRBD1 (5 bases). The CDR3 contains 15 residues. Germline V gives CDR1 SGHVS, CDR2 FNYEAQ. V lost 1 base to trimming and J lost 5 bases, with 14 bases between them. CDR3 DNA: TGTGCCAGCAGCTTAGTGGGGGAGTGGGTTACTGAAGCTTTCTTT. Its translation is CASSLVGEWVTEAFF.

The chain is built from TRBV5-8 and TRBJ1-5, with 8 positions matching TRBD1. Unmatched junction bases numbered 4, after V lost 0 bases and J lost 5 bases. Germline V gives CDR1 SGHTS, CDR2 YDEGEE. CDR3 length: 15 amino acids. This CDR3 is CASSLGQGPYQPQHF. CDR3 nucleotide sequence: TGTGCCAGCAGCTTGGGACAGGGGCCCTATCAGCCCCAGCATTTT.

V gene TRBV6-4 combines with J gene TRBJ1-2, with a weak D call TRBD1 (5 bases). V lost 3 bases and J lost 2, with 7 bases in between. Germline lookup yields CDR1 MRHNA and CDR2 SNTAGT. The CDR3 loop spans 13 amino acids. CDR3 sequence (DNA): TGTGCCAGCAGTGAGGGACTGAACTATGGCTACACCTTC. Translated: CASSEGLNYGYTF.

The chain is built from TRBV5-5 and TRBJ2-5; possibly TRBD1 or TRBD2 for D (5 bases each). The CDR3 extends over 16 amino acids. Germline CDR1 reads SGHKS; CDR2 reads YYEKEE (reference sequence). Between the trimmed V and J ends, which lost 0 bases and 5 bases, there was a span of 17 bases. CDR3 residues: CASSLVSPGWGETQYF. The CDR3 DNA reads as TGTGCCAGCAGCTTGGTTTCCCCAGGTTGGGGGGAGACCCAGTACTTC.